This T cell receptor beta chain was recovered during a study of blood T cell repertoires in COVID-19. Study summary: In each case, the material was cDNA or gDNA derived from T cells, B-cell-depleted T cells, or PBMCs.

Authors' methods: Amplification of reference gene primers was used by the study to estimate nucleated cell counts. Repertoires were generated with immunoSEQ multiplex PCR, while TCRdb's copy carries only in-frame clones and drops some. The V and J calls and clone size come from that table; D and trimming were worked out from the DNA. The table shows some 48,000 clones, with about four fifths occurring only once. The receptor's source is a human donor in a cohort sampled during active COVID-19. The specimen was peripheral blood.

The DNA of the CDR3 is TGTGCCAGCAGCCCGGGACAGGGGCCAAGCTCTGGGGCCAACGTCCTGACTTTC. This encodes CASSPGQGPSSGANVLTF. This chain links TRBV7-8 with TRBJ2-6; 10 bases agree with TRBD1. This CDR3 region has 18 residues. Germline V gives CDR1 SGHVS, CDR2 FQNEAQ. With 5 bases clipped from V and 0 bases from J, the junction kept 7 bases outside the gene matches.